One and the same sample provided the 22 T cell receptor beta chains below, sequenced in a study of T-cell memory formation after mild COVID-19. TCRdb reprocessed the 5' RACE reads with MiXCR, giving one entry per CDR3 protein. This sample has about 320,000 distinct CDR3 sequences, with about 13% found just once. Sequencing was carried out using PBMCs or a T cell subset sorted from them (not recorded which). The receptors originated from a man between 18 and 29 years old who had mild COVID-19 (a few samples of this study predate the infection). Cell type and time point are not known.

The J gene is TRBJ1-1, the V gene TRBV12-3 or TRBV12-4; TRBD1 matches at 11 bases. The CDR3 runs 14 residues. Trimming took 8 bases from V and 9 from J; bases not matched to a gene: 11. CDR3: CASERSGTGGKAFF. CDR3 DNA sequence: TGTGCCAGCGAAAGATCCGGGACAGGGGGTAAAGCTTTCTTT.

This clonotype was counted a few times. V and J are TRBV12-3 or TRBV12-4 and TRBJ1-1, with TRBD1 matching over 7 bases. V shed 1 base and J 4 bases; nucleotides not matched to a gene: 3. This CDR3 region has 14 residues. CDR3 residues: CASSLEAGGTEAFF. The CDR3 DNA reads TGTGCCAGCAGTTTAGAAGCAGGGGGCACTGAAGCTTTCTTT.

The V and J genes are TRBV7-8 and TRBJ1-1; no reliable D call. In germline, CDR1 is SGHVS, CDR2 FQNEAQ. This CDR3 has 15 amino acids. V was clipped by 5 bases and J by 1 base, with 14 bases between them. The CDR3 reads CASSPGLRANTEAFF. CDR3 in DNA: TGTGCCAGCAGCCCGGGATTAAGAGCGAACACTGAAGCTTTCTTT.

The V call is TRBV7-2, the J call TRBJ1-3; a weak D match, TRBD1 (5 bases). Trimming removed 2 bases from V and 8 bases from J, with 16 bases in between. Germline V gives CDR1 SGHTA, CDR2 FQGNSA. The CDR3 loop spans 15 amino acids. The chain's CDR3 is CASSLTAAGGDTIYF. CDR3 bases: TGTGCCAGCAGCTTAACCGCCGCGGGGGGAGACACCATATATTTT.

The chain joins TRBV10-3 to TRBJ2-1, with D hard to call. The germline CDR1 and CDR2 sequences are ENHRY and SYGVKD. CDR3 length: 17 residues. V lost 2 bases and J lost 7, with 21 bases in between. CDR3 DNA sequence: TGTGCCATCAGTGAGCGGCCTCTTGGGAATACTGGGAATGAGCAGTTCTTC. Translating gives CAISERPLGNTGNEQFF.

The gene calls are TRBV7-2 and TRBJ1-3, with no clear D. V was trimmed by 3 bases and J by 4 bases, leaving 10 bases between them. The germline gives CDR1 SGHTA, CDR2 FQGNSA. CDR3 length: 14 residues. CDR3 nucleotides: TGTGCCAGCAGCTTTATAGGCGGAGGAAACACCATATATTTT. Amino acids: CASSFIGGGNTIYF. The full variable domain, rest sourced from reference TRBV7-2 and TRBJ1-3, is GAGVSQSPSNKVTEKGKDVELRCDPISGHTALYWYRQSLGQGLEFLIYFQGNSAPDKSGLPSDRFSAERTGGSVSTLTIQRTQQEDSAVYLCASSFIGGGNTIYFGEGSWLTVV.

In its sample, this clonotype was seen a few times. This chain joins TRBV7-2 and TRBJ2-1; D assignment may be TRBD1 or TRBD2 (5 bases each). Germline CDR1 is SGHTA and CDR2 is FQGNSA. The CDR3 runs 15 residues. V lost 5 bases to trimming and J lost 3 bases, with 14 bases between them. For the CDR3, the DNA is TGTGCCAGCAGCGCAGTTGGGGGATTCTACAATGAGCAGTTCTTC. This translates into CASSAVGGFYNEQFF.

In this sample, this clonotype turned up many times. The genes are TRBV6-5 and TRBJ1-5; maybe TRBD1 (5 bases). Germline V gene data show CDR1 as MNHEY and CDR2 as SVGAGI. Trimming left V 8 bases short and J 4 bases short, with 18 bases between. The CDR3 is 15 amino acids. The CDR3 sequence is CASRPGPTQNQPQHF. CDR3 nucleotide sequence: TGTGCCAGCCGGCCAGGGCCAACTCAAAATCAGCCCCAGCATTTT.

This clonotype has only a few counts. This chain links TRBV6-2 or TRBV6-3 with TRBJ1-5; a weak D match, TRBD1 (6 bases). Trimming left V 5 bases short and J 1 base short, with 15 bases between. From germline, CDR1 is MNHEY and CDR2 SVGEGT. The CDR3 is 16 residues long. Written as DNA, the CDR3 is TGTGCCAGCAGTAGGACTCGGGGGGCGAGCAATCAGCCCCAGCATTTT. Amino acids: CASSRTRGASNQPQHF.

The chain carries TRBV9 and TRBJ1-5, with D possibly matching TRBD1 (5 bases). V shed 4 bases and J shed 5 bases, with 16 bases lying between them. The CDR3 consists of 15 residues. The germline gives CDR1 SGDLS, CDR2 YYNGEE. The CDR3 region is CASSSGEHPDQPQHF. CDR3 bases: TGTGCCAGCAGCTCGGGGGAACATCCCGATCAGCCCCAGCATTTT.

The chain is built from TRBV7-2 and TRBJ2-5; TRBD1 might be the D (6 bases). The ends were cut back, 5 bases at V and 0 bases at J, with 10 bases in the middle. The CDR3 sequence is 14 residues long. From germline, CDR1 is SGHTA and CDR2 FQGNSA. The CDR3 region is CASSLRQDQETQYF. In DNA form, the CDR3 reads TGTGCCAGCAGCCTAAGACAGGACCAAGAGACCCAGTACTTC.

The chain joins TRBV11-2 to TRBJ1-2; D not resolved. The V gene's germline CDR1 is SGHAT and CDR2 FQNNGV. V was shortened by 0 bases and J by 6 bases, with 8 bases between the two germline ends. The CDR3 contains 13 residues. The CDR3, as DNA: TGTGCCAGCAGCTTAGATTTGGCAAATGGCTACACCTTC. Translation: CASSLDLANGYTF.

The CDR3 spells CSVDLSRTYNEQFF. Here the CDR3 DNA reads TGCAGCGTTGATTTGTCCCGGACCTACAATGAGCAGTTCTTC. The chain links TRBV29-1 to TRBJ2-1; no definite D call. The CDR3 extends over 14 amino acids. The germline V gene encodes CDR1 SQVTM and CDR2 ANQGSEA. Trimming left V 3 bases short and J 2 bases short, with 11 bases between.

CDR3 DNA sequence: TGTGCCAGCAGTTTTGAGGGAGCGGGGAATGAGCAGTTCTTC. Its translation: CASSFEGAGNEQFF. The V gene is TRBV12-3 or TRBV12-4, the J gene TRBJ2-1; TRBD2 matches 7 bases. The CDR3 contains 14 residues. V gave up 3 bases and J gave up 7 bases; unmatched junction bases: 6.

The chain links TRBV5-1 to TRBJ2-3, with D possibly being TRBD2 (5 bases). With 4 bases removed from V and 4 bases from J, the gap between germline ends came to 13 bases. Germline-derived CDR1 and CDR2 are SGHRS and YFSETQ. The CDR3 covers 14 residues. In DNA, the CDR3 is TGCGCCAGCAGCGCCAGCTTGGACTCAGATACGCAGTATTTT. This sequence encodes CASSASLDSDTQYF.

The rearrangement links TRBV7-9 to TRBJ2-1, with TRBD1 identical over 8 bases. The CDR3 is 15 amino acids. Losses at the gene ends were 5 bases for V and 8 bases for J; bases not matched to a gene: 11. Germline CDR1 is SEHNR and CDR2 is FQNEAQ (reference sequence). The CDR3 loop is CASSPHGQGGDEQFF. CDR3 nucleotide sequence: TGTGCCAGCAGCCCACACGGACAGGGCGGAGATGAGCAGTTCTTC.

V usage is TRBV9 and J usage is TRBJ2-5; 11 bases map to TRBD2. Unmatched junction bases numbered 10, after V lost 3 bases and J lost 3 bases. CDR3 length: 17 amino acids. Germline V gives CDR1 SGDLS, CDR2 YYNGEE. CDR3 amino acids: CASSAPTSGGEKETQYF. CDR3 coding DNA: TGTGCCAGCAGCGCCCCTACTAGCGGGGGAGAAAAAGAGACCCAGTACTTC.

This chain joins TRBV4-1 and TRBJ2-7; D might be TRBD1 (5 bases). This CDR3 is built from 16 residues. Germline CDR1 reads MGHRA; CDR2 reads YSYEKL. Trimming removed 1 base at V and 0 bases at J, with 13 bases between. CDR3 DNA sequence: TGCGCCAGCAGCCAAGTGGGGCAGGGAAGCTCCTACGAGCAGTACTTC. Its translation is CASSQVGQGSSYEQYF.

This clonotype was counted only a few times. The J gene is TRBJ1-1, the V gene TRBV5-5; possibly TRBD1 for D (6 bases). This CDR3 spans 17 amino acids. Trimming shortened V by 0 bases and J by 1 base, and 16 bases separated the two germline ends. Per germline, CDR1 SGHKS and CDR2 YYEKEE (reference sequence). The CDR3 reads CASSLVVGVGGNTEAFF. Here the CDR3 DNA reads TGTGCCAGCAGCTTGGTAGTGGGTGTAGGGGGGAACACTGAAGCTTTCTTT.

In this sample, this clonotype turned up many times. The chain joins TRBV20-1 to TRBJ2-5; TRBD2 is a possible D gene (6 bases). The germline gives CDR1 DFQATT, CDR2 SNEGSKA (reference sequence). This CDR3 spans 14 amino acids. V gave up 1 base and J gave up 0 bases, with 9 bases separating them. The CDR3 DNA reads as TGCAGTGCTAGAGGGGGACTCGACCAAGAGACCCAGTACTTC. It specifies CSARGGLDQETQYF.

The chain uses TRBV30 and TRBJ1-5; 10 positions agree with TRBD1. V gave up 1 base and J gave up 7 bases; unmatched junction bases: 10. The CDR3 contains 16 residues. Germline V lookup: CDR1 GTSNPN, CDR2 SVGIG (reference sequence). DNA for the CDR3: TGTGCCTGGAGTGGGCTAGGGACAGGGGTAAAGCAGCCCCAGCATTTT. As protein: CAWSGLGTGVKQPQHF.

The V call is TRBV12-3 or TRBV12-4, the J call TRBJ2-7; 10 nucleotides agree with TRBD2. The trim removed 5 bases at V and 1 base at J, leaving 5 bases unmatched. The CDR3 sequence is 15 residues long. The CDR3 spells CASSLSGGSSYEQYF. The CDR3 DNA follows: TGTGCCAGCAGTCTTAGCGGGGGGTCGTCCTACGAGCAGTACTTC.